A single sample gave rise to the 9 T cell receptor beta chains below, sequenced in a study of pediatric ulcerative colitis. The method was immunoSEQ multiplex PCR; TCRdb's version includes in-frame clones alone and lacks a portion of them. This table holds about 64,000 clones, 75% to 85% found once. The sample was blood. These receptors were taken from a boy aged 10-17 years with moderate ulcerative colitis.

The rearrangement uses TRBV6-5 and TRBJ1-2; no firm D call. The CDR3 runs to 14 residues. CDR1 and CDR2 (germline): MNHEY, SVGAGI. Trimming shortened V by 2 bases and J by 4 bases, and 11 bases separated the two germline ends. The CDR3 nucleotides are TGTGCCAGCAGTTACAAGGGCGGGGTCTATGGCTACACCTTC. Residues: CASSYKGGVYGYTF.

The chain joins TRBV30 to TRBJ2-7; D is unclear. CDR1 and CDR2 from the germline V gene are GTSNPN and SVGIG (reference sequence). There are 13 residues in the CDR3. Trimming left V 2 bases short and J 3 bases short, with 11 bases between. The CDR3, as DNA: TGTGCCTGGAGTCCGAGACAAGTCTACGAGCAGTACTTC. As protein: CAWSPRQVYEQYF.

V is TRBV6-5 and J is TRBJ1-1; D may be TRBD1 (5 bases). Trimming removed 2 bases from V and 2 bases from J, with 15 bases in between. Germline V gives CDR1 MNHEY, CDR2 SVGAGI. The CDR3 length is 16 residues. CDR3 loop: CASSYGPGLLNTEAFF. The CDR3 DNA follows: TGTGCCAGCAGTTACGGTCCAGGGCTCCTCAACACTGAAGCTTTCTTT.

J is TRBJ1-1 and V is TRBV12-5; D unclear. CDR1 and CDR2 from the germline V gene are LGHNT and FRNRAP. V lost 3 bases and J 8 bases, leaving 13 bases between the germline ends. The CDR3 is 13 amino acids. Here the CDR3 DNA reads TGTGCTAGTGGTTTATTGGCCCAAAGCGAAGCTTTCTTT. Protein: CASGLLAQSEAFF.

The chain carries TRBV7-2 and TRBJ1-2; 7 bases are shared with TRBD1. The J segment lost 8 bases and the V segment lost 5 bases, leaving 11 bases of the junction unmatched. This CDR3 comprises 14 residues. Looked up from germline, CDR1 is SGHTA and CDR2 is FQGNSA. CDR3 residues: CASSGRGQYEGYTF. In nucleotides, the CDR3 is TGTGCCAGCAGCGGACGGGGACAGTACGAAGGCTACACCTTC.

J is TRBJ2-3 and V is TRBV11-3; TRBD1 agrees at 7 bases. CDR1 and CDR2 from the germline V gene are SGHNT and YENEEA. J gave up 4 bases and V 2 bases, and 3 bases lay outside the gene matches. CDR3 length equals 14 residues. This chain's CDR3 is CASSLRQGSDTQYF. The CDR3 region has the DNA TGTGCCAGCAGCTTAAGACAGGGCTCAGATACGCAGTATTTT.

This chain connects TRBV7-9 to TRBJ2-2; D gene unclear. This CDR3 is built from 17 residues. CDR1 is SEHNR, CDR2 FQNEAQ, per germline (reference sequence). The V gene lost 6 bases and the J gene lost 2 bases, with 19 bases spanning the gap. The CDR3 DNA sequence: TGTGCCAGCAGTCCCTCCGGAATGGGAAATAACACCGGGGAGCTGTTTTTT. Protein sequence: CASSPSGMGNNTGELFF.

CDR3 DNA: TGTGCCAGCAGCGACGGGGACCTCAGGGAGGGGAACACTGAAGCTTTCTTT. Amino acids: CASSDGDLREGNTEAFF. This sequence joins TRBV21-1 and TRBJ1-1. TRBV21-1 is tagged as a pseudogene. The CDR3 contains 17 residues.

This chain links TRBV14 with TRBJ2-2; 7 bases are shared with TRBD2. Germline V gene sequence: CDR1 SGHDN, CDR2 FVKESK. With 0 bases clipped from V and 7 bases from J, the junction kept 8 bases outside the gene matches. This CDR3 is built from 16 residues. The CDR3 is CASSQDIAGGSGELFF. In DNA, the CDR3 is TGTGCCAGCAGCCAAGATATCGCCGGGGGGAGCGGGGAGCTGTTTTTT. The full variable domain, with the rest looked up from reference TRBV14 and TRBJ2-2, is EAGVTQFPSHSVIEKGQTVTLRCDPISGHDNLYWYRRVMGKEIKFLLHFVKESKQDESGMPNNRFLAERTGGTYSTLKVQPAELEDSGVYFCASSQDIAGGSGELFFGEGSRLTVL.